This TCR beta chain was sequenced during a study of cytomegalovirus exposure and HLA in healthy donors. Findings of the study overall: The investigators catalogued some 160 TCR beta chains as cytomegalovirus-associated. The tendency of first-cohort TCR clusters to co-occur in the roughly 120 validation repertoires was the finding of a later analysis. Specificity of a few CMV-associated chains for CMV antigens was verified in vitro. Reports credit the classifier with highly specific, highly sensitive diagnosis of cytomegalovirus status.

The germline V gene has CDR1 LNHDA and CDR2 SQIVND (reference sequence). J lost 9 bases, V lost 9 bases, and 8 bases had no gene match. The CDR3 extends over 14 amino acids. Sequencing was performed with immunoSEQ multiplex PCR; in TCRdb, only in-frame clones are kept and a portion is missing. The sample contains tens of thousands of clones, 93% of which appear only once. In regard to this clone: Its antigen is still unknown.

The chain recombines TRBV19 with TRBJ2-3, with 14 positions matching TRBD2. The source of this sequence is a woman aged 25 to 39 in good health and CMV-seronegative. Input material: PBMCs. CDR3 sequence reads: CASRTSGGPPTQYF. In nucleotides, the CDR3 is TGTGCCAGCAGGACTAGCGGGGGGCCCCCAACGCAGTATTTT. The full variable domain, rest sourced from reference TRBV19 and TRBJ2-3, is DGGITQSPKYLFRKEGQNVTLSCEQNLNHDAMYWYRQDPGQGLRLIYYSQIVNDFQKGDIAEGYSVSREKKESFPLTVTSAQKNPTAFYLCASRTSGGPPTQYFGPGTRLTVL.